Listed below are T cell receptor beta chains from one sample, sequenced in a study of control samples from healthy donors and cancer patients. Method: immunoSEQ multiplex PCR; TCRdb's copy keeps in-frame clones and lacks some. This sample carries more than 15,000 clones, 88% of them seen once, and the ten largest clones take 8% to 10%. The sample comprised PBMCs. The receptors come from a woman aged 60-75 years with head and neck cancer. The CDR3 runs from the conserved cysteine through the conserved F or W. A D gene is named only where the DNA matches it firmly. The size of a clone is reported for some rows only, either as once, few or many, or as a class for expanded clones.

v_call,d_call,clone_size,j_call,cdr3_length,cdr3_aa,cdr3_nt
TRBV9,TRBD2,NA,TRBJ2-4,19,CASSAGTITSGTYKNIQYF,TGTGCCAGCAGCGCGGGGACAATAACTAGCGGGACCTACAAAAACATTCAGTACTTC
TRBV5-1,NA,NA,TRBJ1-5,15,CASSKEGGVGQPQHF,TGCGCCAGCAGCAAAGAGGGGGGAGTTGGTCAGCCCCAGCATTTT
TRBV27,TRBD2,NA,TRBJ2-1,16,CASRPSGTSGYNEQFF,TGTGCCAGCAGGCCATCCGGGACTAGCGGCTACAATGAGCAGTTCTTC
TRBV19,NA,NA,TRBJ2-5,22,CASSIGFIFDGTGKARKETQYF,TGTGCCAGTAGTATAGGTTTCATCTTCGACGGCACTGGAAAAGCCCGAAAAGAGACCCAGTACTTC
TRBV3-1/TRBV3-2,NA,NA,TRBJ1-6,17,CASSQSVAAANNSPLHF,TGTGCCAGCAGCCAATCCGTGGCCGCTGCAAATAATTCACCCCTCCACTTT
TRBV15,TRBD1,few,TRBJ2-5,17,CATSRGNMQGVSKTQYF,TGTGCCACCAGCAGAGGCAATATGCAGGGGGTTTCGAAGACCCAGTACTTC
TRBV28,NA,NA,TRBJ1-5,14,CASGTAGINQPQHF,TGTGCCAGCGGGACGGCGGGAATTAATCAGCCCCAGCATTTT
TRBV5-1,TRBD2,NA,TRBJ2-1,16,CASSLQGLAGPDEQFF,TGCGCCAGCAGCTTGCAGGGACTAGCGGGCCCAGATGAGCAGTTCTTC
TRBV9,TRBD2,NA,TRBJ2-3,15,CASSPTSGSVNTQYF,TGTGCCAGCAGCCCTACTAGCGGGAGCGTGAATACGCAGTATTTT
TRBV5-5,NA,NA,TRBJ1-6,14,CASSPGGGNSPLHF,TGTGCCAGCAGCCCCGGGGGGGGTAATTCACCCCTCCACTTT
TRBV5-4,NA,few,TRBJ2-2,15,CASSGPGSIAGELFF,TGTGCCAGCAGCGGGCCGGGATCTATCGCCGGGGAGCTGTTTTTT
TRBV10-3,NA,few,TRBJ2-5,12,CAISESVETQYF,TGTGCCATCAGTGAGTCAGTGGAGACCCAGTACTTC
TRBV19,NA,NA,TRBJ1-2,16,CATTVEGSDKIYGYTF,TGTGCCACGACAGTAGAAGGGAGCGATAAGATATATGGCTACACCTTC
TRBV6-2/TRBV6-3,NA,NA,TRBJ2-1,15,CASSSGTSSYNEQFF,TGTGCCAGCAGTTCTGGGACGAGCTCCTACAATGAGCAGTTCTTC
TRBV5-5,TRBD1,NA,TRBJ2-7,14,CASSRQGGSYEQYF,TGTGCCAGCAGCCGACAGGGCGGCTCCTACGAGCAGTACTTC
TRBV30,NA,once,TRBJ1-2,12,CAWSVGVGGYTF,TGTGCCTGGAGTGTTGGAGTGGGAGGCTACACCTTC
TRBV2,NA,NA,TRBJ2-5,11,CASSREETQYF,TGTGCCAGCAGTCGCGAAGAGACCCAGTACTTC
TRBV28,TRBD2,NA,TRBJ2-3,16,CASSLYPSGRTDTQYF,TGTGCCAGCAGTTTATACCCTAGCGGGAGAACAGATACGCAGTATTTT
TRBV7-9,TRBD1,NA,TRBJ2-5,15,CASSPRDSLQETQYF,TGTGCCAGCAGCCCCCGGGACAGCCTCCAAGAGACCCAGTACTTC
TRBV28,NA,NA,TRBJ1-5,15,CASNGSPRANQPQHF,TGTGCCAGCAACGGCAGCCCCAGAGCTAATCAGCCCCAGCATTTT
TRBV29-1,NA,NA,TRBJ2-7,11,CSVAATYEQYF,TGCAGCGTTGCGGCCACCTACGAGCAGTACTTC
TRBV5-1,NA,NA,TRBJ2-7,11,CASSWGYEQYF,TGCGCCAGCAGCTGGGGCTACGAGCAGTACTTC
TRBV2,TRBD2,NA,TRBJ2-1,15,CASSVLAGAIDEQFF,TGTGCCAGCAGTGTGCTAGCGGGAGCCATTGATGAGCAGTTCTTC
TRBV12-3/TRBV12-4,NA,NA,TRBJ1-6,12,CASRYMSSPLHF,TGTGCCAGCAGGTATATGAGCTCACCCCTCCACTTT
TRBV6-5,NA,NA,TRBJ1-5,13,CASSAIFGQPQHF,TGTGCCAGCAGCGCTATATTTGGTCAGCCCCAGCATTTT
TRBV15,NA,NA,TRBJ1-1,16,CATSRHTGTLNTEAFF,TGTGCCACCAGCAGGCACACCGGGACCTTGAACACTGAAGCTTTCTTT
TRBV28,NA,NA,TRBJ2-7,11,CASTEGNEQYF,TGTGCCAGCACAGAGGGCAACGAGCAGTACTTC
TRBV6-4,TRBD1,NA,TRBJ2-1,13,CASSDSKRQGKFF,TGTGCCAGCAGTGACTCGAAAAGACAGGGAAAGTTCTTC
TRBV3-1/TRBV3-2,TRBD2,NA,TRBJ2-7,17,CASSQVGVAGAEGEQYF,TGTGCCAGCAGCCAAGTGGGGGTAGCGGGAGCGGAAGGCGAGCAGTACTTC
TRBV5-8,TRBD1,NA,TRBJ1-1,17,CASREEWGTGARTEAFF,TGTGCCAGCAGAGAAGAGTGGGGGACAGGTGCGAGAACTGAAGCTTTCTTT
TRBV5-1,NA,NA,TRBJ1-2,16,CASSLMGGTTIYGYTF,TGCGCCAGCAGCTTGATGGGGGGGACTACCATCTATGGCTACACCTTC
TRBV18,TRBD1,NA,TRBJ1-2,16,CASSRSTGVDYYGYTF,TGTGCCAGCTCACGCTCCACAGGGGTGGATTACTATGGCTACACCTTC
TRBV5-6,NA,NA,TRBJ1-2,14,CASSSSGQLYGYTF,TGTGCCAGCAGTTCGAGTGGACAGCTGTATGGCTACACCTTC
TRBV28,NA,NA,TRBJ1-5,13,CASSLLEERAQHF,TGTGCCAGCAGTTTACTGGAAGAGCGGGCCCAGCATTTT
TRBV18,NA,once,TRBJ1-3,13,CASSPDLGNTIYF,TGTGCCAGCTCACCGGACTTGGGAAACACCATATATTTT
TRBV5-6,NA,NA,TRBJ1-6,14,CASSLEGFNSPLHF,TGTGCCAGCAGCTTGGAGGGTTTTAATTCACCCCTCCACTTT
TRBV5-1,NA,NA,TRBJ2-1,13,CASSLRPNNEQFF,TGCGCCAGCAGCTTGCGTCCCAACAATGAGCAGTTCTTC
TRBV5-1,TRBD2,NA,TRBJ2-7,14,CASSPSGGSYEQYF,TGCGCCAGCAGCCCCTCGGGGGGCTCCTACGAGCAGTACTTC
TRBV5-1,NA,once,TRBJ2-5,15,CASSLEPTELRTQYF,TGCGCCAGCAGCTTGGAACCCACCGAACTTAGGACCCAGTACTTC
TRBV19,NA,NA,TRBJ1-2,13,CASRQDSNYGYTF,TGTGCCAGTAGGCAGGATTCTAACTATGGCTACACCTTC
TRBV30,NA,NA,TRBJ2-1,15,CAWSVLGILGNEQFF,TGTGCCTGGAGTGTACTAGGGATCTTAGGCAATGAGCAGTTCTTC
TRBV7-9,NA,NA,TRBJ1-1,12,CASSAGGRFAFF,TGTGCCAGCAGCGCGGGGGGGCGGTTTGCTTTCTTT
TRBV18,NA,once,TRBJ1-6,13,CASSSPGHPPLHF,TGTGCCAGCTCATCTCCGGGACACCCACCCCTCCACTTT
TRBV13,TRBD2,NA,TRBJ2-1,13,CASGREDYNEQFF,TGTGCCAGCGGGAGGGAGGACTACAATGAGCAGTTCTTC
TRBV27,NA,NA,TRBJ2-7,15,CASSRSQGIGYEQYF,TGTGCCAGCAGCCGGAGCCAGGGGATTGGCTACGAGCAGTACTTC
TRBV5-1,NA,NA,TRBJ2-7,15,CASSLGGAGSYEQYF,TGCGCCAGCAGCTTGGGCGGGGCAGGCTCCTACGAGCAGTACTTC
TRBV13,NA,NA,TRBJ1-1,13,CASSLYTNTEAFF,TGTGCCAGCAGCTTATACACGAACACTGAAGCTTTCTTT
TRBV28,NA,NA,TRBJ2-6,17,CASSRDRLASGANVLTF,TGTGCCAGCAGTCGGGACCGACTCGCTTCTGGGGCCAACGTCCTGACTTTC
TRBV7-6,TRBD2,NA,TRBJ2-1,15,CASSLAEAGTNEQFF,TGTGCCAGCAGCTTAGCGGAAGCGGGGACGAATGAGCAGTTCTTC
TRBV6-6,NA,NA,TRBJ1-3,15,CASSSFLPSGNTIYF,TGTGCCAGCAGTTCCTTTCTTCCATCTGGAAACACCATATATTTT
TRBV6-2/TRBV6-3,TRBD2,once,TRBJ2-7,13,CASSGLLAGEQYF,TGTGCCAGCAGCGGATTACTAGCGGGGGAGCAGTACTTC